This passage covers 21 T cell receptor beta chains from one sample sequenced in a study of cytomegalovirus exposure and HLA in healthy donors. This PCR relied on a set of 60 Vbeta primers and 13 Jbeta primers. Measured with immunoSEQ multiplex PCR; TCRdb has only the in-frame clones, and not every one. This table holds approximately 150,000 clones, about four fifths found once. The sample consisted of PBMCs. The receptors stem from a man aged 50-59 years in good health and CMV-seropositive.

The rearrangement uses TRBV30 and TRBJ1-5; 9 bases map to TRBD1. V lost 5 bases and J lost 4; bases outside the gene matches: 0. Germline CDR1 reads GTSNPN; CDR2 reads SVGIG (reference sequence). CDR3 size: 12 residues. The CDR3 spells CAWGQGNQPQHF. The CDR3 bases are TGTGCCTGGGGACAGGGGAATCAGCCCCAGCATTTT. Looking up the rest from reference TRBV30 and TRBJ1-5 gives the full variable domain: SQTIHQWPATLVQPVGSPLSLECTVEGTSNPNLYWYRQAAGRGLQLLFYSVGIGQISSEVPQNLSASRPQDRQFILSSKKLLLSDSGFYLCAWGQGNQPQHFGDGTRLSIL.

CDR3 in amino acids: CASSKGGEGQPQHF. DNA of the CDR3: TGTGCCAGCAGCAAAGGGGGCGAAGGTCAGCCCCAGCATTTT. The gene calls are TRBV7-2 and TRBJ1-5; 7 bases fit TRBD1. V gave up 5 bases and J gave up 6 bases; unmatched junction bases: 7. The germline gives CDR1 SGHTA, CDR2 FQGNSA. This CDR3 comprises 14 residues.

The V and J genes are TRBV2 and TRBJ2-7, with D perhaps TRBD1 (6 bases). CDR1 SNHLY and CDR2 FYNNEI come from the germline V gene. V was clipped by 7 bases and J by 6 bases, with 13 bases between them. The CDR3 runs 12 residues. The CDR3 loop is CASNDRMGEQYF. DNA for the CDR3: TGTGCCAGCAATGACAGGATGGGCGAGCAGTACTTC.

The CDR3 here is CASSQDGSARAWVEQYF. CDR3 nucleotide sequence: TGTGCCAGCAGCCAAGACGGATCCGCCAGGGCCTGGGTGGAGCAGTACTTC. The chain has TRBV14 and TRBJ2-7; D is possibly TRBD1 (5 bases). The V end was cut by 0 bases, the J end by 7 bases, with 22 bases between. Germline V gene lookup returns CDR1 SGHDN and CDR2 FVKESK. This CDR3 contains 17 residues.

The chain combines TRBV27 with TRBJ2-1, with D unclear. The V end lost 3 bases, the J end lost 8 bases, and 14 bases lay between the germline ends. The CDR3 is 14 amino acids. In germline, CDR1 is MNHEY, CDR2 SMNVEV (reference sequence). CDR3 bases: TGTGCCAGCAGTTTCCGCGGCTACGGCGATGAGCAGTTCTTC. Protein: CASSFRGYGDEQFF.

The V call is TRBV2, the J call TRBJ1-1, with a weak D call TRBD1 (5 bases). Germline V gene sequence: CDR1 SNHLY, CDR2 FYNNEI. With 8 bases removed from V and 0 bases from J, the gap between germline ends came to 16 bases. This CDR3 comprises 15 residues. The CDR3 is CASVRRGDVNTEAFF. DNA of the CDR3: TGTGCCAGCGTCCGTCGGGGGGATGTGAACACTGAAGCTTTCTTT.

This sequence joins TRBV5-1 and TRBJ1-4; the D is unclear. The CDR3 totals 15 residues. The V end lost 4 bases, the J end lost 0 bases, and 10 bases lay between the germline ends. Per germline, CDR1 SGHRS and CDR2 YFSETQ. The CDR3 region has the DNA TGCGCCAGCAGCGCCCGCGGAGCAACTAATGAAAAACTGTTTTTT. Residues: CASSARGATNEKLFF.

The CDR3 DNA follows: TGTGCCAGCAGGCAGAGAGTCAGGACTAGCTATTCGGAAGATACGCAGTATTTT. It translates to CASRQRVRTSYSEDTQYF. The chain recombines TRBV28 with TRBJ2-3; 8 bases align to TRBD2. Germline loops: CDR1 MDHEN, CDR2 SYDVKM. This CDR3 has 18 residues. V lost 6 bases and J lost 5; bases outside the gene matches: 19.

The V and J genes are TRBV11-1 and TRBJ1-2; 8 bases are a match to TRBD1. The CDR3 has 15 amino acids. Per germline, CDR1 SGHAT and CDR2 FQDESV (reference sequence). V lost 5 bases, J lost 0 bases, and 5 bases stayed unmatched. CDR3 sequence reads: CASSPGQGSNYGYTF. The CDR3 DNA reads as TGTGCCAGCAGCCCAGGACAGGGATCTAACTATGGCTACACCTTC. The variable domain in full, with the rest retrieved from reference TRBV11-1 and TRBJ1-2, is EAEVAQSPRYKITEKSQAVAFWCDPISGHATLYWYRQILGQGPELLVQFQDESVVDDSQLPKDRFSAERLKGVDSTLKIQPAELGDSAMYLCASSPGQGSNYGYTFGSGTRLTVV.

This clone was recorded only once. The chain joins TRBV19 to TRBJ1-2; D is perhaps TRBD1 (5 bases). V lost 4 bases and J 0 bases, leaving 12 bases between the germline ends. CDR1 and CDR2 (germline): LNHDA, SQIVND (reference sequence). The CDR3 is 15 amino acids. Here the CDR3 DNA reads TGTGCCAGTAGTAGGGGCCTAGGATCTAACTATGGCTACACCTTC. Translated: CASSRGLGSNYGYTF.

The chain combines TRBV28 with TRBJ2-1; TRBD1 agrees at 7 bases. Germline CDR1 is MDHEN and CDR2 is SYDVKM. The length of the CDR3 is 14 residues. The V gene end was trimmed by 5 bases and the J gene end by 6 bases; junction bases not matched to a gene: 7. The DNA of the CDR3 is TGTGCCAGCAGTCCGGGACAGTCGTTCAATGAGCAGTTCTTC. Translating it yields CASSPGQSFNEQFF.

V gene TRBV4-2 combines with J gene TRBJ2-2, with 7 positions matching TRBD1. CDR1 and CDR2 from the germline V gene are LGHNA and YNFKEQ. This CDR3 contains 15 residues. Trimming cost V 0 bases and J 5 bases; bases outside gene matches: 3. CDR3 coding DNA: TGTGCCAGCAGCCAAGATTTACAGGGGACCGGGGAGCTGTTTTTT. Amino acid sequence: CASSQDLQGTGELFF.

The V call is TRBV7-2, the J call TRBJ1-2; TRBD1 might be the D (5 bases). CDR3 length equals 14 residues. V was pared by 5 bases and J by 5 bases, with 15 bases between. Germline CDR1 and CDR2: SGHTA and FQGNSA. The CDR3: CASSRDGAGYGYTF. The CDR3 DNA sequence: TGTGCCAGCAGCAGGGACGGGGCGGGGTATGGCTACACCTTC.

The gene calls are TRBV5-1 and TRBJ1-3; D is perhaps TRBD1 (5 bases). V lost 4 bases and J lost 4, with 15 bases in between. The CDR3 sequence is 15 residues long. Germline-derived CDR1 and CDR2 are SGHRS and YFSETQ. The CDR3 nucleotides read TGCGCCAGCAGCCCGTCCGGGGGGGTCGGAAACACCATATATTTT. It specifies CASSPSGGVGNTIYF.

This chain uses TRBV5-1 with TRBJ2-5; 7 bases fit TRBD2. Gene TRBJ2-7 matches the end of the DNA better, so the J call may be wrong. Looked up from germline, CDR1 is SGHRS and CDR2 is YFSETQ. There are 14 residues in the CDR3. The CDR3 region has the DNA TGCGCCAGCAGCTTGGGGACTAGAGACTACGAGCAGTACTTC. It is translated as CASSLGTRDYEQYF.

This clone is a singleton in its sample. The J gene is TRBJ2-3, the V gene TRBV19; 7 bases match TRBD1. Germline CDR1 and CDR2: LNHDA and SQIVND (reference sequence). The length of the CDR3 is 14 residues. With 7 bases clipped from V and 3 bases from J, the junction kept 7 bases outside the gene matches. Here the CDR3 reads CASTNRGGTDTQYF. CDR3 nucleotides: TGTGCCAGTACCAACAGGGGCGGGACAGATACGCAGTATTTT. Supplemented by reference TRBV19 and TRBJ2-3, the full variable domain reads DGGITQSPKYLFRKEGQNVTLSCEQNLNHDAMYWYRQDPGQGLRLIYYSQIVNDFQKGDIAEGYSVSREKKESFPLTVTSAQKNPTAFYLCASTNRGGTDTQYFGPGTRLTVL.

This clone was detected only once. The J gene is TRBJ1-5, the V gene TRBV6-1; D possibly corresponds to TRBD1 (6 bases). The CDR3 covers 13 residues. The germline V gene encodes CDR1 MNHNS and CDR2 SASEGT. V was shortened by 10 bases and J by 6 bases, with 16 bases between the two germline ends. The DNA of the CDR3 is TGTGCCACCGGGGGGGCGCGCAGTCAGCCCCAGCATTTT. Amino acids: CATGGARSQPQHF.

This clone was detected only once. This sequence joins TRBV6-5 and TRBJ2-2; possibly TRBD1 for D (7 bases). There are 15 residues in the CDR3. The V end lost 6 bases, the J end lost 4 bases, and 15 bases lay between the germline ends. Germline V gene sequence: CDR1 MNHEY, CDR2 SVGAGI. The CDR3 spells CASREGAVVTGELFF. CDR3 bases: TGTGCCAGCAGGGAGGGGGCGGTGGTCACCGGGGAGCTGTTTTTT.

Here the CDR3 reads CASRRTVSEQFF. The CDR3 bases are TGTGCCAGCAGGCGCACGGTATCTGAGCAGTTCTTC. The gene calls are TRBV6-6 and TRBJ2-1; D is ambiguous. Germline V lookup: CDR1 MNHNY, CDR2 SVGAGI (reference sequence). V gave up 6 bases and J gave up 9 bases, with 12 bases separating them. This CDR3 has 12 residues.

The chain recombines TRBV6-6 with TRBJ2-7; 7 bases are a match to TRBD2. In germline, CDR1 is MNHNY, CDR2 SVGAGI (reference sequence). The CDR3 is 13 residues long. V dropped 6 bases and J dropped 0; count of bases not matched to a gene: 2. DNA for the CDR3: TGTGCCAGCAGGTGGGACTACTCCTACGAGCAGTACTTC. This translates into CASRWDYSYEQYF.

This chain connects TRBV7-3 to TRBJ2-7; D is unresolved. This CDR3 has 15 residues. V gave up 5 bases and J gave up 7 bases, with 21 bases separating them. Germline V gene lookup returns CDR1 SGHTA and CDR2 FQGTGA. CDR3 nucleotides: TGTGCCAGCAGCGCCTTCGGGTTAGGCCTTGGGGAGCAGTACTTC. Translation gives CASSAFGLGLGEQYF.